The 17 T cell receptor beta chains below come from one sample, sequenced in a study of blood T cell repertoires in COVID-19. The table came from immunoSEQ multiplex PCR; TCRdb's copy has only in-frame clones and leaves some out. The table lists 95,000 to 100,000 clones, about 92% of them singletons. Sequences were obtained from peripheral blood. The receptors derive from a man aged 45-60 years with active COVID-19.

J is TRBJ2-1 and V is TRBV2, with 8 nucleotides matching TRBD2. The trim removed 6 bases at V and 2 bases at J, leaving 9 bases unmatched. Germline CDR1 and CDR2: SNHLY and FYNNEI. CDR3 length equals 16 residues. CDR3: CASRPRTSNTYNEQFF. The CDR3 DNA is TGTGCCAGCAGGCCCCGGACTAGCAACACCTACAATGAGCAGTTCTTC.

The chain is built from TRBV7-9 and TRBJ2-1; TRBD2 matches 8 bases. Germline V gene lookup returns CDR1 SEHNR and CDR2 FQNEAQ (reference sequence). J was trimmed by 5 bases and V by 8 bases; bases with no gene match: 5. This CDR3 is 13 amino acids long. The CDR3 DNA follows: TGTGCCAGCCGGTGGCGGGAGGACAATGAGCAGTTCTTC. It is translated as CASRWREDNEQFF.

The chain employs TRBV7-3 and TRBJ2-3, with 7 bases fitting TRBD2. Losses at the gene ends were 2 bases for V and 0 bases for J; bases not matched to a gene: 8. The CDR3 extends over 17 amino acids. In germline, CDR1 is SGHTA, CDR2 FQGTGA. The DNA for the CDR3 is TGTGCCAGCAGCTTACAAGGGGCTAGCGGTAGCACAGATACGCAGTATTTT. Translation gives CASSLQGASGSTDTQYF.

This clone was seen only once. The V gene is TRBV6-5, the J gene TRBJ1-2; no clear D. CDR1 and CDR2 from the germline V gene are MNHEY and SVGAGI. The CDR3 sequence is 12 residues long. The V gene lost 5 bases and the J gene lost 3 bases, with 7 bases spanning the gap. CDR3 sequence (DNA): TGTGCCAGCAGTAGAGGTGACTATGGCTACACCTTC. This sequence encodes CASSRGDYGYTF.

The chain couples TRBV7-9 to TRBJ2-5, with 8 bases matching TRBD2. J was trimmed by 3 bases and V by 4 bases; bases with no gene match: 4. The CDR3 is 14 amino acids. Germline CDR1 SEHNR, CDR2 FQNEAQ (reference sequence). CDR3 bases: TGTGCCAGCAGCTCCCCGGGACTAGAAGAGACCCAGTACTTC. Translation gives CASSSPGLEETQYF.

The chain carries TRBV4-1 and TRBJ2-7; weak D call: TRBD2 (6 bases). The V end lost 0 bases, the J end lost 0 bases, and 18 bases lay between the germline ends. The CDR3 is 18 residues long. CDR1 is MGHRA, CDR2 YSYEKL, per germline. As DNA, the CDR3 is TGCGCCAGCAGCCAAGAGTCCGTACTACGGGGGAGCTCCTACGAGCAGTACTTC. Protein sequence: CASSQESVLRGSSYEQYF.

The chain combines TRBV7-7 with TRBJ2-5, with 11 nucleotides matching TRBD2. V lost 3 bases and J lost 5; bases outside the gene matches: 5. The germline V gene has CDR1 SSHAT and CDR2 FNYEAQ (reference sequence). This CDR3 is built from 15 residues. CDR3 protein: CASSFVAGGTETQYF. Here the CDR3 DNA reads TGTGCCAGCAGCTTCGTAGCGGGAGGGACTGAGACCCAGTACTTC.

The chain recombines TRBV2 with TRBJ2-3, with D unclear. From germline, CDR1 is SNHLY and CDR2 FYNNEI. The CDR3 spans 12 residues. The V end was cut by 6 bases, the J end by 2 bases, with 6 bases between. CDR3 in amino acids: CASSVSTDTQYF. CDR3 DNA sequence: TGTGCCAGCAGCGTTTCCACAGATACGCAGTATTTT. The full variable domain, in which reference TRBV2 and TRBJ2-3 provide the parts outside the CDR3, is EPEVTQTPSHQVTQMGQEVILRCVPISNHLYFYWYRQILGQKVEFLVSFYNNEISEKSEIFDDQFSVERPDGSNFTLKIRSTKLEDSAMYFCASSVSTDTQYFGPGTRLTVL.

V gene TRBV6-6 combines with J gene TRBJ1-6; D gene unclear. The length of the CDR3 is 11 residues. Germline V CDR1 and CDR2: MNHNY, SVGAGI (reference sequence). Trimming removed 7 bases from V and 7 bases from J, with 5 bases in between. The CDR3 nucleotides read TGTGCCAGCACCTCCAATTCACCCCTCCACTTT. It encodes CASTSNSPLHF.

This clone occurred once. The rearrangement links TRBV28 to TRBJ1-1; no firm D call. Trimming pared 5 bases from V and 5 bases from J, leaving 21 bases between. The CDR3 sequence is 16 residues long. CDR1 is MDHEN and CDR2 is SYDVKM in the germline V gene. The CDR3 protein is CASSPQSGSLGTEAFF. The CDR3 bases are TGTGCCAGCAGTCCCCAATCGGGGTCTTTGGGGACTGAAGCTTTCTTT.

The gene calls are TRBV9 and TRBJ2-3, with 14 bases identical to TRBD2. The CDR3 covers 17 residues. Germline CDR1 SGDLS, CDR2 YYNGEE. The V gene end was trimmed by 0 bases and the J gene end by 2 bases; junction bases not matched to a gene: 2. CDR3 DNA: TGTGCCAGCAGCGTAGGGACTAGCGGGAGGACCACAGATACGCAGTATTTT. Translated, it gives CASSVGTSGRTTDTQYF.

The chain uses TRBV24-1 and TRBJ2-1, with 9 nucleotides matching TRBD2. The germline CDR1 and CDR2 sequences are KGHDR and SFDVKD. This CDR3 contains 12 residues. With V trimmed by 11 bases and J by 8 bases, 6 bases remained unmatched. CDR3 sequence: CAIAGDGHEQFF. CDR3 DNA: TGTGCCATAGCGGGAGACGGCCATGAGCAGTTCTTC.

The chain joins TRBV10-1 to TRBJ1-2, with 9 bases fitting TRBD1. The CDR3 is made up of 17 amino acids. J lost 5 bases, V lost 4 bases, and 14 bases had no gene match. CDR1 is WNHNN and CDR2 is SYGVQD in the germline V gene (reference sequence). The CDR3 DNA is TGCGCCAGCAGTGCAGTAAAGGACAGGGGCTCTCGGTATGGCTACACCTTC. This codes for CASSAVKDRGSRYGYTF.

This clone was recorded once. The chain employs TRBV10-2 and TRBJ2-3; no firm D call. V lost 8 bases to trimming and J lost 6 bases, with 18 bases between them. This CDR3 is built from 14 residues. CDR1 is WSHSY, CDR2 SAAADI, per germline. In nucleotides, the CDR3 is TGCGCCAGCCGCCGGGTTTTGGTGGCTGATACGCAGTATTTT. This sequence encodes CASRRVLVADTQYF.

This chain connects TRBV28 to TRBJ2-7; 7 bases are shared with TRBD2. The CDR3 has 13 amino acids. Looked up from germline, CDR1 is MDHEN and CDR2 is SYDVKM. Germline trimming cut 5 bases from V and 3 bases from J; bases unmatched to any gene: 4. The CDR3 DNA follows: TGTGCCAGCAGTAGCGGGACTTTCTACGAGCAGTACTTC. Its translation: CASSSGTFYEQYF.

The rearrangement joins TRBV5-1 to TRBJ2-2, with D possibly TRBD2 on 6 matching bases. The CDR3 has 17 residues. Germline CDR1 SGHRS, CDR2 YFSETQ. V was cut by 4 bases and J by 0 bases, with 16 bases left in between. CDR3 DNA: TGCGCCAGCAGCCCCATCCCCGGGACTCCGAACACCGGGGAGCTGTTTTTT. Its protein product is CASSPIPGTPNTGELFF.

This chain uses TRBV27 with TRBJ2-3; 7 positions match TRBD2. Germline CDR1 and CDR2: MNHEY and SMNVEV (reference sequence). The J segment lost 6 bases and the V segment lost 3 bases, leaving 15 bases of the junction unmatched. CDR3 size: 17 residues. The CDR3 sequence: CASSLGGEGYTRDTQYF. CDR3 bases: TGTGCCAGCAGTTTGGGGGGGGAGGGCTACACTCGCGATACGCAGTATTTT.